This T cell receptor (beta chain) was found in a study of vaccination effects on CD4 cells after COVID-19. The data were produced by immunoSEQ multiplex PCR, yet TCRdb's version contains in-frame clones alone and is incomplete. Of about 44,000 clones listed, 76% are singletons. CDR1 LNHNV and CDR2 YYDKDF come from the germline V gene (reference sequence). Trimming shortened V by 0 bases and J by 4 bases, and 12 bases separated the two germline ends. This CDR3 spans 16 amino acids. An approximately 10-day culture period preceded the isolation of CD4+ T cells. The person's infection with SARS-CoV-2, confirmed by PCR, took place between March and December 2020. All participants had two doses of either the BNT162b2 or mRNA-1273 vaccine. Notes on this clone: Its matching antigen is unknown.

V usage is TRBV15 and J usage is TRBJ1-4; D unresolved. The sample consisted of CD4+ T cells from PBMCs cultured without peptide, taken after COVID-19 vaccination. The TCR sequence derives from a human donor who had a prior SARS-CoV-2 infection. The DNA for the CDR3 is TGTGCCACCAGCAGAGATTCGACGGGGTTTAATGAAAAACTGTTTTTT. Amino acids: CATSRDSTGFNEKLFF.